This TCR beta chain came from a study of blood T cells in healthy people across ages. This clonotype appeared a few times. Sample-barcoded 5' priming and a J-beta primer mix drove a second PCR of about 6 to 11 cycles. TCRdb re-analysed the 5' RACE reads in MiXCR, keeping a single row per CDR3 protein. The sample yields about 510,000 distinct CDR3 sequences, around 27% seen once. V shed 3 bases, J shed 6 bases, and the junction held 6 bases outside the gene matches. The CDR3 totals 14 residues. The germline gives CDR1 SGHDN, CDR2 FVKESK. These sequences were also reported in another study, on T cells of mothers and their children. That investigation notes: Each child contributed roughly 3.2 million TCR beta CDR3 reads, while each mother contributed over 8 million.

This chain links TRBV14 with TRBJ2-5, with TRBD1 matching 8 bases. The material sequenced was blood. The receptor was derived from a boy younger than 10 in good health. The CDR3 loop is CASSQTGASKTQYF. In DNA, the CDR3 is TGTGCCAGCAGCCAGACAGGGGCGAGCAAGACCCAGTACTTC.